A single sample gave rise to the 14 T cell receptor beta chains below, sequenced in a study of circulating CD8 cells and anti-PD-1 response in melanoma. The QIAseq Immune Repertoire TCR panel built the libraries from approximately 16 ng of total RNA. TCRdb called the reads again in MiXCR, with one record for every CDR3 protein. The sample lists fewer than 1,500 distinct CDR3 sequences, 10% occurring once. Sorting of live CD3+CD8+TCRalphabeta+ cells by PD-1 and/or TIGIT gave four subsets. The sample here was CD8+ T cells from PBMCs, taken at baseline or after one month of anti-PD-1 therapy (not recorded which). These receptors all stem from a human donor with melanoma.

This clonotype qualifies as medium-sized. The chain uses TRBV5-4 and TRBJ2-1; TRBD1 might be the D (5 bases). CDR1 SGHNT and CDR2 YYREEE come from the germline V gene (reference sequence). CDR3 size: 13 residues. Trimming took off 2 bases at V and 8 bases at J, with 11 bases between the two ends. CDR3 coding DNA: TGTGCCAGCAGCTTTGTGACAGAGGATGAGCAGTTCTTC. Its protein is CASSFVTEDEQFF.

The chain uses TRBV27 and TRBJ2-7, with 7 nucleotides matching TRBD1. The CDR3 spans 13 residues. Trimming took 3 bases from V and 3 from J; bases not matched to a gene: 2. CDR1 is MNHEY, CDR2 SMNVEV, per germline (reference sequence). The CDR3 DNA sequence: TGTGCCAGCAGTTTGGGACAGAACTACGAGCAGTACTTC. Translating gives CASSLGQNYEQYF.

By proportion, this clonotype is medium-sized (0.01 to 0.1%). The rearrangement joins TRBV27 to TRBJ2-3, with 10 positions matching TRBD2. The ends lost 5 bases at V and 2 bases at J; junction bases unmatched: 10. The CDR3 totals 17 residues. Per the germline V gene, CDR1 is MNHEY and CDR2 is SMNVEV (reference sequence). CDR3 in DNA: TGTGCCAGCAGTCCGCTACTAGCGGGACCCATCACAGATACGCAGTATTTT. Its translation: CASSPLLAGPITDTQYF.

The gene calls are TRBV12-3 or TRBV12-4 and TRBJ2-3; D might be TRBD2 (6 bases). The V gene lost 3 bases and the J gene lost 3 bases, with 10 bases spanning the gap. There are 14 residues in the CDR3. CDR3: CASSLEGWTDTQYF. The CDR3 bases are TGTGCCAGCAGTTTGGAGGGGTGGACAGATACGCAGTATTTT.

By share of the sample, this clonotype is medium-sized. The CDR3 sequence is CASKVLVNTEAFF. The CDR3 coding sequence is TGTGCCAGCAAGGTCTTGGTGAACACTGAAGCTTTCTTT. J is TRBJ1-1 and V is TRBV2; D remains ambiguous. The germline V gene encodes CDR1 SNHLY and CDR2 FYNNEI. The length of the CDR3 is 13 residues. Trimming removed 7 bases from V and 0 bases from J, with 9 bases in between.

Within the sample, this clonotype is medium-sized. The rearrangement joins TRBV6-5 to TRBJ1-4, with 10 positions matching TRBD1. V gave up 7 bases and J gave up 5 bases; unmatched junction bases: 4. CDR1 and CDR2 (germline): MNHEY, SVGAGI. The CDR3 is made up of 14 amino acids. This chain's CDR3 is CASTRDRGNEKLFF. CDR3 nucleotides: TGTGCCAGCACCCGGGACAGGGGAAATGAAAAACTGTTTTTT.

This clonotype is judged medium-sized. This rearrangement joins TRBV27 to TRBJ1-1; D remains unclear. Deletions cut 0 bases from V and 0 bases from J, with 11 bases between. Germline V gene data show CDR1 as MNHEY and CDR2 as SMNVEV (reference sequence). The CDR3 is 16 residues long. CDR3 coding DNA: TGTGCCAGCAGTTTATCCTCCATCGGTATGAACACTGAAGCTTTCTTT. It translates to CASSLSSIGMNTEAFF.

Relative to its sample, this clonotype is medium-sized (0.01 to 0.1%). V is TRBV21-1 and J is TRBJ1-1; no DNA check was done on the table's D call, TRBD1. TRBV21-1 is deemed a pseudogene. This CDR3 has 17 amino acids. The CDR3 protein is CASYPKPGQGWGTEAFF. Written as DNA, the CDR3 is TGTGCCAGCTATCCAAAACCGGGACAGGGGTGGGGGACTGAAGCTTTCTTT.

This clonotype is medium-sized by share. This rearrangement joins TRBV29-1 to TRBJ1-2, with no clear D. V was clipped by 2 bases and J by 1 base, with 8 bases between them. CDR1 is SQVTM and CDR2 is ANQGSEA in the germline V gene. This CDR3 has 13 amino acids. The CDR3 DNA sequence: TGCAGCGTTGAAAGGGTACTTAACTATGGCTACACCTTC. The encoded protein is CSVERVLNYGYTF.

The genes are TRBV20-1 and TRBJ1-2; TRBD1 matches at 8 bases. CDR1 DFQATT and CDR2 SNEGSKA come from the germline V gene (reference sequence). After removal of 5 bases from V and 5 bases from J, the junction contained 4 bases not matched to a gene. The CDR3 totals 12 residues. In DNA form, the CDR3 reads TGCAGTGCTCCGGACAGGGAGTATGGCTACACCTTC. Translation gives CSAPDREYGYTF.

This clonotype is medium-sized (0.01 to 0.1%) by share. CDR3 in amino acids: CSVERLDHGEKLFF. In nucleotides, the CDR3 is TGCAGCGTTGAACGACTAGACCATGGGGAAAAACTGTTTTTT. The chain combines TRBV29-1 with TRBJ1-4; D gene unclear. There are 14 residues in the CDR3. Germline V lookup: CDR1 SQVTM, CDR2 ANQGSEA. Trimming pared 2 bases from V and 8 bases from J, leaving 15 bases between.

This clonotype is labeled as medium-sized. The chain has TRBV27 and TRBJ1-1; D is possibly TRBD1 (6 bases). V lost 4 bases and J lost 0, with 9 bases in between. The CDR3 totals 14 residues. Germline values: CDR1 MNHEY, CDR2 SMNVEV (reference sequence). The CDR3 here is CASSWGPMNTEAFF. The CDR3 DNA reads as TGTGCCAGCAGTTGGGGGCCAATGAACACTGAAGCTTTCTTT.

This clonotype is medium-sized. J is TRBJ1-5 and V is TRBV19, with no clear D. V dropped 7 bases and J dropped 1 base, with 14 bases sitting between them. Germline V lookup: CDR1 LNHDA, CDR2 SQIVND (reference sequence). CDR3 size: 15 residues. CDR3 loop: CASTALLGSNQPQHF. The DNA of the CDR3 is TGTGCCAGTACCGCCCTTCTAGGAAGCAATCAGCCCCAGCATTTT.

This clonotype is labeled large. The rearrangement links TRBV12-3 or TRBV12-4 to TRBJ1-2; maybe TRBD1 (5 bases). V lost 3 bases and J lost 2, with 13 bases in between. The CDR3 contains 15 residues. The CDR3 coding sequence is TGTGCCAGCAGTTTTTCTGGGACCGCGAACTATGGCTACACCTTC. It codes for CASSFSGTANYGYTF.